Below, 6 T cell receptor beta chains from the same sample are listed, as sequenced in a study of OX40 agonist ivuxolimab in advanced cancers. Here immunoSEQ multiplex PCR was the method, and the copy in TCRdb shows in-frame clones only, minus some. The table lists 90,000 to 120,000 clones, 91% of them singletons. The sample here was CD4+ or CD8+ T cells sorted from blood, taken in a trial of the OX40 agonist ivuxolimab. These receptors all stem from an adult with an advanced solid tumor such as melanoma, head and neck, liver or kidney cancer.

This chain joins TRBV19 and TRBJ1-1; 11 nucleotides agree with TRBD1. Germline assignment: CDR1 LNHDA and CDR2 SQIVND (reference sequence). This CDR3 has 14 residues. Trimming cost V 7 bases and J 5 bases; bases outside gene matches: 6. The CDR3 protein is CASNIGQGATEAFF. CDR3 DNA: TGTGCCAGTAACATCGGACAGGGGGCGACTGAAGCTTTCTTT. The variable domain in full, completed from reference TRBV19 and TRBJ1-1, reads DGGITQSPKYLFRKEGQNVTLSCEQNLNHDAMYWYRQDPGQGLRLIYYSQIVNDFQKGDIAEGYSVSREKKESFPLTVTSAQKNPTAFYLCASNIGQGATEAFFGQGTRLTVV.

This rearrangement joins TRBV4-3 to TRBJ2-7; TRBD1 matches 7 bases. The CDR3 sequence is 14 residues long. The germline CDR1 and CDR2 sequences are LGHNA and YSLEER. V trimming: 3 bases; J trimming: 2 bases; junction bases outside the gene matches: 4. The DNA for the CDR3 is TGCGCCAGCAGCCAGGCTGACAGGGCCTACGAGCAGTACTTC. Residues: CASSQADRAYEQYF.

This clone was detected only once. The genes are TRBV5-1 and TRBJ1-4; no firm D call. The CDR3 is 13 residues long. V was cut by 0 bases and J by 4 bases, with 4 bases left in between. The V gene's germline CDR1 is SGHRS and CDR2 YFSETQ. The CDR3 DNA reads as TGCGCCAGCAGCTTGGGCAGTAATGAAAAACTGTTTTTT. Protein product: CASSLGSNEKLFF.

The CDR3 DNA reads as TGCGCCAGCAGTGACCAGGACAGGGCAACATTAACTTTCTTT. Translated: CASSDQDRATLTFF. J is TRBJ1-1 and V is TRBV10-1; 8 positions match TRBD1. This CDR3 has 14 amino acids. Germline V CDR1 and CDR2: WNHNN, SYGVQD (reference sequence). V lost 3 bases and J lost 12; bases outside the gene matches: 12.

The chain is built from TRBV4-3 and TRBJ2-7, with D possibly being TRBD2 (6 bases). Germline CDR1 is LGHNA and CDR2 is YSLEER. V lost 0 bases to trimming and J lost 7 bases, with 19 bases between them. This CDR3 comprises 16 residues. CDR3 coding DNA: TGCGCCAGCAGCCAAGAACTGGCAGCCTCTCGGGGGGAGCAGTACTTC. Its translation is CASSQELAASRGEQYF.

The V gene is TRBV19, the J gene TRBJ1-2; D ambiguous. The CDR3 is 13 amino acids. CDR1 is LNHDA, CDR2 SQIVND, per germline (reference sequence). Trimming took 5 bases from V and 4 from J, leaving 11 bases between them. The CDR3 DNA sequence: TGTGCCAGTAGTGCACAGACTCTCTATGGCTACACCTTC. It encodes CASSAQTLYGYTF.